This is a list of T cell receptor beta chains from one sample in a study of blood T cells in healthy people across ages. TCRdb redid the calling of the 5' RACE reads with MiXCR, one entry per CDR3 protein. The sample yields 800,000 to 950,000 distinct CDR3 sequences, roughly 28% seen once. These data also formed part of another study, on T cells of mothers and their children.

Source material: blood. The source is a woman in her 40s in good health. Both conserved end residues are part of each CDR3. The D gene is left open where the match is weak. Where a row states a size, it is once, few, many or the class of an expanded clone; other rows omit it.

j_call clone_size d_call v_call cdr3_aa cdr3_nt
TRBJ1-4 NA TRBD1 TRBV5-1 CASSPTGWNEKLFF TGCGCCAGCAGCCCGACAGGGTGGAATGAAAAACTGTTTTTT
TRBJ2-3 many NA TRBV7-2 CASSLLVDTQYF TGTGCCAGCAGCCTTTTAGTTGATACGCAGTATTTT
TRBJ1-1 few NA TRBV9 CASSYAWGANTEAFF TGTGCCAGCAGCTACGCCTGGGGGGCGAACACTGAAGCTTTCTTT
TRBJ1-2 NA NA TRBV6-1 CASRGGSGGYYGYTF TGTGCCAGCAGGGGGGGGAGCGGAGGGTACTATGGCTACACCTTC
TRBJ1-1 NA NA TRBV7-2 CASSPIPDSRNEAFF TGTGCCAGCAGCCCCATCCCGGACAGTCGCAATGAAGCTTTCTTT
TRBJ2-2 NA NA TRBV6-5 CASSYGGAVGELFF TGTGCCAGCAGTTACGGGGGGGCGGTCGGGGAGCTGTTTTTT
TRBJ1-2 few TRBD1 TRBV3-1 CASSQFGQGAYGYTF TGTGCCAGCAGCCAATTTGGACAGGGTGCCTATGGCTACACCTTC
TRBJ1-3 NA NA TRBV5-1 CASSLAGTSGSGNTIYF TGCGCCAGCAGCTTGGCCGGGACATCAGGGTCTGGAAACACCATATATTTT
TRBJ2-5 many NA TRBV20-1 CSARDLASRMETQYF TGCAGTGCTAGAGATCTGGCTAGTCGGATGGAGACCCAGTACTTC
TRBJ2-7 few NA TRBV6-5 CASRRKARDESYEQYF TGTGCCAGCAGACGAAAGGCCCGGGACGAGAGCTACGAGCAGTACTTC
TRBJ2-5 NA NA TRBV7-2 CASSLAPLAVRAEQYF TGTGCCAGCAGCTTAGCACCGTTGGCGGTGAGGGCCGAACAGTACTTC
TRBJ2-7 many NA TRBV11-2 CASGAGSGSYEQYF TGTGCCAGCGGGGCAGGGTCAGGCTCCTACGAGCAGTACTTC
TRBJ2-7 many TRBD2 TRBV7-9 CASSPRGESYEQYF TGTGCCAGCAGCCCCCGGGGGGAATCCTACGAGCAGTACTTC
TRBJ1-2 NA NA TRBV4-1 CASSQGATAYRGYTF TGCGCCAGCAGCCAAGGCGCGACAGCCTATAGGGGCTACACCTTC